This T cell receptor beta chain was documented in a study of tumor-infiltrating lymphocytes in primary liver carcinoma. The input was around 530 ng total RNA; TCR beta cDNA was made from it with a constant-region primer. ARM-PCR, slightly modified, supplied the TCR beta libraries through three nested multiplex PCR rounds. TRBV1-TRBV30 forward primers paired with a C-beta reverse primer drove the first two PCR rounds, approximately 11 cycles each. MiXCR, run by TCRdb on the multiplex PCR reads, gives a single entry per CDR3 protein. Among about 350,000 distinct CDR3 sequences, 65% were seen once, and the ten largest hold roughly 6.5%. Concerning this clonotype: Being one base from a much bigger clone, this may be a read error.

Unsorted whole blood supplied the RNA, and germline DNA was extracted too. The CDR3 runs to 15 residues. Germline CDR1 reads MNHNY; CDR2 reads SVGAGI (reference sequence). The V end was cut by 2 bases, the J end by 4 bases, with 13 bases between. Sequences were obtained from peripheral blood. The TCR originated in a man aged 40-49 years with primary liver carcinoma and hepatitis B virus infection. The chain employs TRBV6-6 and TRBJ2-3; no clear D. This CDR3 is CASSYIQLSSDTQYF. The CDR3 DNA is TGTGCCAGCAGTTACATCCAGCTTAGCTCAGATACGCAGTATTTT.